Listed below are T cell receptor beta chains from one sample, sequenced in a study of blood T cell repertoires in COVID-19. The table came from immunoSEQ multiplex PCR; TCRdb's copy has only in-frame clones and leaves some out. The table includes some 210,000 clones, over 75% detected once. The sample was PBMCs or T cells enriched from blood (not recorded which). The source of these receptors is a man aged 30 to 39 with acute COVID-19. CDR3s include the opening cysteine and the closing phenylalanine or tryptophan. A D gene is named only where the DNA matches it firmly. Clone sizes are given selectively: once, few, many, or a class where the clone is expanded.

TRBV5-1	.	few	TRBJ2-1	TGCGCCAGCAGCCCCCTCCTCGTAGCGTTATCAGCGGCAAGCTCCTACAATGAGCAGTTCTTC	CASSPLLVALSAASSYNEQFF
TRBV14	TRBD2	.	TRBJ2-3	TGTGCCAGCAGCCCAACCCTAGCGGGGGACTCCGGGGAGACAGATACGCAGTATTTT	CASSPTLAGDSGETDTQYF
TRBV5-1	TRBD1	.	TRBJ2-7	TGCGCCAGCAGCTGGACGACAGGGGGTTACGAGCAGTACTTC	CASSWTTGGYEQYF
TRBV18	TRBD1	.	TRBJ1-6	TGTGCCAGCTCACCGGGACAGGGAGACAATTCACCCCTCCACTTT	CASSPGQGDNSPLHF
TRBV18	.	.	TRBJ2-7	TGTGCCAGCTCACCAAACTCTGGCACAGCCTACGAGCAGTACTTC	CASSPNSGTAYEQYF
TRBV6-1	.	.	TRBJ2-7	TGTGCCAGCAGTGAAAACGAGTCTTTGCAGTACTTC	CASSENESLQYF
TRBV14	.	.	TRBJ1-6	TGTGCCAGCAGCCAAAACACAGGGTATTCACCCCTCCACTTT	CASSQNTGYSPLHF
TRBV5-4	TRBD2	.	TRBJ2-7	TGTGCCAGCAGCTTAGCCGGGACTAGTCTCCACGAGCAGTACTTC	CASSLAGTSLHEQYF
TRBV5-4	.	.	TRBJ2-7	TGTGCCAGCAGCTCCCAGACTTACGAGCAGTACTTC	CASSSQTYEQYF
TRBV5-4	.	.	TRBJ1-1	TGTGCCAGCAGCTTGGGGGGTATCGGGGCTGAAGCTTTCTTT	CASSLGGIGAEAFF
TRBV6-4	TRBD2	many	TRBJ2-3	TGTGCCAGCAGTGACAGCGGGGGGGCCACAGATACGCAGTATTTT	CASSDSGGATDTQYF
TRBV4-1	TRBD1	.	TRBJ1-4	TGCGCCAGCAGCCGGACAGGGGATGAAAAACTGTTTTTT	CASSRTGDEKLFF
TRBV5-1	TRBD1	.	TRBJ2-1	TGCGCCAGCGGACGGGACAGGGGAGACAATGAGCAGTTCTTC	CASGRDRGDNEQFF
TRBV3-1/TRBV3-2	TRBD1	few	TRBJ2-5	TGTGCCAGCAGCCAAGATCGCAGGGGGCCAGAGACCCAGTACTTC	CASSQDRRGPETQYF
TRBV2	.	.	TRBJ2-4	TGTGCCAGCAACGGACAGATTCGAGCCAAAAACATTCAGTACTTC	CASNGQIRAKNIQYF
TRBV14	.	.	TRBJ2-7	TGTGCCAGCAGCCAAGAGGGGGTGGGGGCCATCCCAACCTCCCAAAGTACCAATTTGGAGCAGTACTTC	CASSQEGVGAIPTSQSTNLEQYF
TRBV6-5	.	once	TRBJ1-6	TGTGCCAGCAGGCCATCGGGGTCCTATAATTCACCCCTCCACTTT	CASRPSGSYNSPLHF
TRBV9	.	.	TRBJ1-3	TGTGCCAGCAGCGCCTACAGGGATTCAGGAGGAAACACCATATATTTT	CASSAYRDSGGNTIYF
TRBV27	.	.	TRBJ2-7	TGTGCCAGCGGATACCGGGCGGGGGCGAGCGAGCAGTACTTC	CASGYRAGASEQYF
TRBV4-2	.	.	TRBJ1-5	TGTGCCAGCAGCCAAGGACAGGCTGATCAGCCCCAGCATTTT	CASSQGQADQPQHF
TRBV5-1	TRBD1	.	TRBJ1-2	TGCGCCAGCAGCCCAATACAGGGGGCAGATGGCTACACCTTC	CASSPIQGADGYTF
TRBV10-3	.	.	TRBJ1-1	TGTGCCATCAGATCGCGGGCACAAACTGAAGCTTTCTTT	CAIRSRAQTEAFF
TRBV30	.	.	TRBJ1-5	TGTGCCTGGAGTGAAAGGGGTAACCAGCCCCAGCATTTT	CAWSERGNQPQHF
TRBV20-1	.	.	TRBJ1-5	TGCAGTGCTAGAGAAGCGGGACCCCAGCATTTT	CSAREAGPQHF
TRBV19	TRBD2	.	TRBJ2-2	TGTGCCAGTAGTGGACTAGCGGTTACCGGGGAGCTGTTTTTT	CASSGLAVTGELFF
TRBV7-9	TRBD1	few	TRBJ1-5	TGTGCCAGCAGCCCGGACAGGGGGCAAGGGAGAGGACAGCCCCAGCATTTT	CASSPDRGQGRGQPQHF
TRBV7-3	TRBD1	.	TRBJ1-1	TGTGCCAGCAGCCCCTACCACTCAGGGGGCACTGAAGCTTTCTTT	CASSPYHSGGTEAFF
TRBV5-1	.	.	TRBJ2-5	TGCGCCAGCAGCTTGGGATCCGTGGGGGGAGAGACCCAGTACTTC	CASSLGSVGGETQYF
TRBV4-2	TRBD1	.	TRBJ2-2	TGTGCCAGCAGCCAAGAGGAGGGGACAGGGGCCTACCGGGAGCTGTTTTTT	CASSQEEGTGAYRELFF
TRBV6-5	TRBD1	.	TRBJ1-5	TGTGCCAGCAGATGGGACAGGATCAATCAGCCCCAGCATTTT	CASRWDRINQPQHF
TRBV18	.	.	TRBJ1-5	TGTGCCAGCTCACCCTGGCAAAGCAATCAGCCCCAGCATTTT	CASSPWQSNQPQHF
TRBV19	TRBD2	once	TRBJ2-3	TGTGCCAGTACATGGGGGCGGGGGGGCCCGTCGGATACGCAGTATTTT	CASTWGRGGPSDTQYF
TRBV4-1	.	.	TRBJ2-7	TGCGCCAGCAGCCAAGGTCTAGCCTACTACGAGCAGTACTTC	CASSQGLAYYEQYF
TRBV30	.	.	TRBJ1-4	TGTGCCTGGAGTGTAGTAAAGGCAGGTTTGGGTGAAAAACTGTTTTTT	CAWSVVKAGLGEKLFF
TRBV11-2	TRBD1	.	TRBJ1-3	TGTGCCAGCAGCTTGTTAGGACAGGGGGCCTCTGGAAACACCATATATTTT	CASSLLGQGASGNTIYF
TRBV5-1	.	.	TRBJ1-1	TGCGCCAGCAGCTTGGACCTCCGGGCTGAAGCTTTCTTT	CASSLDLRAEAFF
TRBV19	.	few	TRBJ1-2	TGTGCCAGCCAGGGGTTGGGGTATGGCTACACCTTC	CASQGLGYGYTF
TRBV7-9	.	.	TRBJ1-1	TGTGCCAGCAGCCCCCAGGGAGGGATAGGCACTGAAGCTTTCTTT	CASSPQGGIGTEAFF
TRBV2	TRBD1	.	TRBJ1-5	TGTGCCAGCAGTGAGTACAGGGGAAATCAGCCCCAGCATTTT	CASSEYRGNQPQHF
TRBV29-1	TRBD1	.	TRBJ2-7	TGCAGCGTTCGCGGACAGGCGACATACGAGCAGTACTTC	CSVRGQATYEQYF
TRBV7-3	.	.	TRBJ2-5	TGTGCCAGCAGCGCGGCCGTGGGGAGGACCGAGACCCAGTACTTC	CASSAAVGRTETQYF
TRBV2	.	few	TRBJ1-4	TGTGCCAGCAGACTCCGGGCCCAGGGGACTAATGAAAAACTGTTTTTT	CASRLRAQGTNEKLFF
TRBV5-6	.	.	TRBJ1-2	TGTGCCAGCAGCCGGGGGATTAACTATGGCTACACCTTC	CASSRGINYGYTF
TRBV27	TRBD1	.	TRBJ1-1	TGTGCCAGCAGAACAGGGGGCAACACTGAAGCTTTCTTT	CASRTGGNTEAFF
TRBV27	TRBD2	.	TRBJ2-5	TGTGCCAGCGGGGGGGGTCTAGAGACCCAGTACTTC	CASGGGLETQYF
TRBV5-1	.	once	TRBJ2-2	TGCGCCAGCACATTTGGGGGGAAGAACACCGGGGAGCTGTTTTTT	CASTFGGKNTGELFF
TRBV18	TRBD2	once	TRBJ2-3	TGTGCCAGCTCACCCCCGACTAGCTTCGATACGCAGTATTTT	CASSPPTSFDTQYF
TRBV3-1/TRBV3-2	TRBD1	.	TRBJ2-3	TGTGCCAGCAGCCGCAATTGGGACAGGGCAACAAAATCGCAGTATTTT	CASSRNWDRATKSQYF
TRBV30	.	few	TRBJ2-5	TGTGCCTGGAGTGTGGGCAGCCAAGAGACCCAGTACTTC	CAWSVGSQETQYF
TRBV12-3/TRBV12-4	TRBD1	once	TRBJ1-4	TGTGCCAGCAGTTTAAGGGACAGCGAAAAACTGTTTTTT	CASSLRDSEKLFF
TRBV9	.	.	TRBJ1-2	TGTGCCAGCAGCGGGGAACAGGTTTCCTATGGCTACACCTTC	CASSGEQVSYGYTF
TRBV30	TRBD2	.	TRBJ2-3	TGTGCCTTTTCGAGCGCGGGGGGGCGGGTTACGCAGTATTTT	CAFSSAGGRVTQYF
TRBV14	.	.	TRBJ1-4	TGTGCCAGCAGCCAGGACTTGTTTGGAAAACTGTTTTTT	CASSQDLFGKLFF
TRBV6-6	TRBD1	.	TRBJ1-6	TGTGCCAGCAGCTGGACAGGGGATGAGAGGGGCGCCTATAATTCACCCCTCCACTTT	CASSWTGDERGAYNSPLHF
TRBV7-9	.	once	TRBJ1-6	TGTGCCAGCAGTCTACAGGGAGGGAGTTCCTATAATTCACCCCTCCACTTT	CASSLQGGSSYNSPLHF
TRBV10-1	.	.	TRBJ2-7	TGCGCCAGCAGTGGGGGCGGCGAGCAGTACTTC	CASSGGGEQYF
TRBV6-5	TRBD1	few	TRBJ1-5	TGTGCCAGCAGTTCGGAGGGGGCATCCAATCAGCCCCAGCATTTT	CASSSEGASNQPQHF
TRBV7-9	TRBD1	few	TRBJ2-5	TGTGCCAGCAGCCGAGGGACAGGACAAGAGACCCAGTACTTC	CASSRGTGQETQYF
TRBV7-9	.	.	TRBJ1-5	TGTGCCAGCAGCCCACAAGCAGGGTCTCAGCCCCAGCATTTT	CASSPQAGSQPQHF